The present T cell receptor beta chain was sequenced within a study of cytomegalovirus exposure and HLA in healthy donors. Study-level results: Within a later analysis, the majority of CMV-associated TCR beta chains appeared HLA-restricted.

The study ran its PCR with 60 Vbeta and 13 Jbeta primers. Some clones are missing from TCRdb's copy, which holds only in-frame ones; the method was immunoSEQ multiplex PCR. The table lists 90,000 or so clones, about 69% of them singletons, with approximately 15% in the top ten. The germline V gene has CDR1 SNHLY and CDR2 FYNNEI. V lost 6 bases to trimming and J lost 3 bases, with 6 bases between them. CDR3 length: 12 residues. Those who donated were healthy bone marrow donors. Though probably carrying unrecorded immune exposures, donors were nominally healthy at sampling. With regard to this clone: Its target is not known.

The sample was PBMCs. The TCR was taken from a young woman in good health and CMV-seropositive. V gene TRBV2 combines with J gene TRBJ2-4; tentative D call: TRBD1 (6 bases). The CDR3 bases are TGTGCCAGCAGGGACAGCAAAAACATTCAGTACTTC. This sequence encodes CASRDSKNIQYF.